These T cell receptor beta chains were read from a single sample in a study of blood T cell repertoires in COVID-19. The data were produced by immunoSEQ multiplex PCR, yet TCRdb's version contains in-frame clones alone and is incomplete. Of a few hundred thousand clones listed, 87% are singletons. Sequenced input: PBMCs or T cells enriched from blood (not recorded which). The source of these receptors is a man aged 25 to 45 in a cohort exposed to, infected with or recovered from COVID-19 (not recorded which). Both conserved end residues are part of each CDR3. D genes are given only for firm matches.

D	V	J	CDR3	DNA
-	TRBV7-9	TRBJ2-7	CASSIYGGSYEQYF	TGTGCCAGCAGCATCTACGGGGGCTCCTACGAGCAGTACTTC
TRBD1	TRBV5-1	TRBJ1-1	CASLQREGANTEAFF	TGCGCCAGCTTACAGCGCGAGGGGGCGAACACTGAAGCTTTCTTT
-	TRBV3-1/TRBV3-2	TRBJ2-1	CASSRAANNEQFF	TGTGCCAGCAGCCGAGCGGCTAACAATGAGCAGTTCTTC
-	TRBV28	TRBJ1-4	CASTLTGRNEKLFF	TGTGCCAGCACCCTGACCGGGAGGAATGAAAAACTGTTTTTT
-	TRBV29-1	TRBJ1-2	CSVETLIWGRANYGYTF	TGCAGCGTTGAAACCCTTATCTGGGGGAGGGCGAACTATGGCTACACCTTC
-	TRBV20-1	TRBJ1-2	CSASSGVIYGYTF	TGCAGTGCTAGTTCCGGAGTTATCTATGGCTACACCTTC
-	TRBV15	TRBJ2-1	CATSRDPPGAISYNEQFF	TGTGCCACCAGCAGAGATCCTCCGGGAGCAATATCTTACAATGAGCAGTTCTTC
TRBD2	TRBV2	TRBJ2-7	CASSGAWTSGSYEQYF	TGTGCCAGCAGTGGGGCCTGGACTAGCGGGAGTTACGAGCAGTACTTC
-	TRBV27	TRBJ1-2	CASSLSISDYLNYGYTF	TGTGCCAGCAGTTTATCGATTTCTGACTACTTGAACTATGGCTACACCTTC
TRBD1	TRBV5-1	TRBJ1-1	CASSLTGTENTEAFF	TGCGCCAGCAGCTTAACCGGGACAGAGAACACTGAAGCTTTCTTT
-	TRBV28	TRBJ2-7	CASSLRGGGDGYEQYF	TGTGCCAGCAGTTTACGTGGGGGGGGCGATGGCTACGAGCAGTACTTC
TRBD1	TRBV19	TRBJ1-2	CASSSRDRGFYGYTF	TGTGCCAGTAGTTCTAGAGACAGGGGATTCTATGGCTACACCTTC
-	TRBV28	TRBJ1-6	CASSLGSRDNSPLHF	TGTGCCAGCAGTTTAGGTTCTCGGGATAATTCACCCCTCCACTTT